This T cell receptor (beta chain) was captured by sequencing in a study of CD8+ T cells in alopecia areata. Germline lookup yields CDR1 NNHNN and CDR2 SYGAGS (reference sequence). The length of the CDR3 is 13 residues. Separation of pooled cutaneous lymph node cells was by sorting with CD4, CD8alpha, NKG2D, NKG2ACE and other markers. This clone occurred a few times. The genes and germline here are from mouse. The CDR3 goes on 4 residues after the read ends, and that part is filled in from the germline J gene. The sequencing template was cDNA reverse transcribed from extracted RNA. Measured with immunoSEQ multiplex PCR; TCRdb has only the in-frame clones, and not every one. In total the sample includes approximately 300,000 clones, none of them seen once.

The chain employs TRBV13-2 and TRBJ2-5, with TRBD2 identical over 9 bases. The clonotype was recovered from a C3H/HeJ mouse with alopecia areata. This strain has MHC haplotype H2-k. The sample consisted of CD4+ T cells sorted from a lymph node. The DNA read from the CDR3 is TGTGCCAGCGGTGAGCTGGGGGGGGAC. It yields the protein CASGELGGD. The full CDR3 is CASGELGGDTQYF.